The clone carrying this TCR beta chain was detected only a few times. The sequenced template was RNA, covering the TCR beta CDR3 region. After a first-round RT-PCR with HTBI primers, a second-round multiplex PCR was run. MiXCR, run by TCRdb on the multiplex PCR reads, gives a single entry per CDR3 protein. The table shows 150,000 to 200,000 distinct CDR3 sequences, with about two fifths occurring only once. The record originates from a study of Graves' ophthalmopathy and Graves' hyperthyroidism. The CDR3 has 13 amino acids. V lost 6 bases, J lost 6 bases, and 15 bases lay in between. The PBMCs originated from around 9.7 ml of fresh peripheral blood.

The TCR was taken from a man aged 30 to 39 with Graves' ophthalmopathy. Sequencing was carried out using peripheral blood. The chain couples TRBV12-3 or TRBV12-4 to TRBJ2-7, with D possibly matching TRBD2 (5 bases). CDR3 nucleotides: TGTGCCAGCAGCCCGGCGGGTGTCGTCGAGCAGTACTTC. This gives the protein CASSPAGVVEQYF.